These 8 T cell receptor beta chains were sequenced from one sample in a study of shared T cell receptors in the human thymus. Generated by immunoSEQ multiplex PCR, the TCRdb table keeps only in-frame clones and is missing some. The sample has approximately 760,000 clones; 70% to 90% are singletons. A further study also used this sample, focusing on human thymus T cells.

The specimen sequenced was thymocytes. All receptors derive from a girl in the first two years of life with a congenital heart defect.

The V and J genes are TRBV6-5 and TRBJ1-2; D gene uncertain. Trimming shortened V by 5 bases and J by 4 bases, and 17 bases separated the two germline ends. The CDR3 sequence is 15 residues long. The V gene's germline CDR1 is MNHEY and CDR2 SVGAGI. The CDR3 sequence is CASSPLAAPFYGYTF. CDR3 nucleotide sequence: TGTGCCAGCAGTCCTCTGGCCGCTCCTTTCTATGGCTACACCTTC.

This clone appeared a few times. V and J are TRBV2 and TRBJ1-2, with TRBD1 as a possible D gene (6 bases). Germline V gene data show CDR1 as SNHLY and CDR2 as FYNNEI. This CDR3 region has 13 residues. Deletions cut 8 bases from V and 8 bases from J, with 18 bases between. The CDR3 reads CASQRGGALGYTF. Here the CDR3 DNA reads TGTGCCAGCCAAAGGGGGGGGGCCCTAGGCTACACCTTC.

This chain connects TRBV18 to TRBJ2-2; the match to TRBD2 covers 7 bases. Germline CDR1 is KGHSH and CDR2 is LQKENI. The junction had 6 bases not matched to a gene; V was cut back by 4 bases and J by 4 bases. This CDR3 contains 15 residues. CDR3 bases: TGTGCCAGCTCACTCGGGGGGAGACCCACCGGGGAGCTGTTTTTT. This codes for CASSLGGRPTGELFF.

The genes are TRBV6-5 and TRBJ2-2; D is ambiguous. The germline CDR1 and CDR2 sequences are MNHEY and SVGAGI. The CDR3 extends over 14 amino acids. V was cut by 4 bases and J by 4 bases, with 10 bases left in between. This CDR3 reads CASSCTFGTGELFF. CDR3 nucleotide sequence: TGTGCCAGCAGTTGTACTTTCGGCACCGGGGAGCTGTTTTTT.

The chain combines TRBV7-3 with TRBJ2-1; TRBD2 matches at 9 bases. The germline V gene encodes CDR1 SGHTA and CDR2 FQGTGA. V trimming: 1 base; J trimming: 2 bases; junction bases outside the gene matches: 3. CDR3 length equals 16 residues. CDR3 sequence: CASSLNPSGAYNEQFF. The CDR3, as DNA: TGTGCCAGCAGCTTAAACCCTAGCGGGGCCTACAATGAGCAGTTCTTC. Looking up the rest from reference TRBV7-3 and TRBJ2-1 gives the full variable domain: GAGVSQTPSNKVTEKGKYVELRCDPISGHTALYWYRQSLGQGPEFLIYFQGTGAADDSGLPNDRFFAVRPEGSVSTLKIQRTERGDSAVYLCASSLNPSGAYNEQFFGPGTRLTVL.

The chain carries TRBV4-1 and TRBJ1-5, with 7 bases matching TRBD1. The CDR3 is 14 amino acids. CDR1 MGHRA and CDR2 YSYEKL come from the germline V gene. J gave up 5 bases and V 4 bases, and 5 bases lay outside the gene matches. The CDR3 sequence is CASSPGQHHQPQHF. The CDR3 DNA reads as TGCGCCAGCAGCCCGGGACAGCATCATCAGCCCCAGCATTTT.

The V call is TRBV18, the J call TRBJ2-3; the match to TRBD2 covers 11 bases. Trimming took 5 bases from V and 0 from J; bases not matched to a gene: 10. This CDR3 spans 18 amino acids. CDR1 is KGHSH, CDR2 LQKENI, per germline. In nucleotides, the CDR3 is TGTGCCAGCTCATCCTCCCCGAGACTAGCGGGAAGCACAGATACGCAGTATTTT. Residues: CASSSSPRLAGSTDTQYF.

This clone showed up just a few times. Written as DNA, the CDR3 is TGTGCCAGCAGTGAATTGGGGGCAGCTAACTATGGCTACACCTTC. Its protein is CASSELGAANYGYTF. This chain connects TRBV6-1 to TRBJ1-2, with D perhaps TRBD1 (6 bases). This CDR3 has 15 amino acids. V was shortened by 2 bases and J by 0 bases, with 10 bases between the two germline ends. CDR1 and CDR2 (germline): MNHNS, SASEGT.